The 6 T cell receptor beta chains presented below share a single source sample, sequenced in a study of T cells in Graves' hyperthyroidism and ophthalmopathy. From RNA transcripts, TCR beta CDR3 regions were amplified. The HTBI set primed first-round TCR CDR3 RT-PCR. TCRdb re-derived calls from the multiplex PCR reads in MiXCR, one entry per CDR3 protein. The data contain about 96,000 distinct CDR3 sequences, approximately 56% of them singletons. The sequencing sample was made of blood. The receptor source for this set is a woman between 40 and 50 years old with Graves' hyperthyroidism.

This clonotype occurred a few times. The chain combines TRBV7-9 with TRBJ2-7; D might be TRBD2 (5 bases). V lost 6 bases to trimming and J lost 3 bases, with 12 bases between them. Germline V CDR1 and CDR2: SEHNR, FQNEAQ (reference sequence). This CDR3 region has 13 residues. The CDR3 DNA reads as TGTGCCAGCAGTTCCGGGAAACTCTACGAGCAGTACTTC. Its protein product is CASSSGKLYEQYF.

This rearrangement joins TRBV27 to TRBJ2-5, with a possible D match to TRBD2 (5 bases). The CDR3 is 15 amino acids. The V end was cut by 5 bases, the J end by 5 bases, with 18 bases between. From germline, CDR1 is MNHEY and CDR2 SMNVEV (reference sequence). The CDR3 DNA is TGTGCCAGCAGTCCCCGAGGACTTCGGTGGGAGACCCAGTACTTC. Protein product: CASSPRGLRWETQYF.

This clonotype was seen only once. A much larger clone differs by one base, so this may be a read error. The rearrangement joins TRBV6-1 to TRBJ2-5; D gene ambiguous. Germline values: CDR1 MNHNS, CDR2 SASEGT. V was pared by 4 bases and J by 5 bases, with 17 bases between. The CDR3 sequence is 15 residues long. CDR3 residues: CASSGPPRFRETQYF. The CDR3 nucleotides read TGTGCCAGCAGTGGACCCCCTAGGTTCCGGGAGACCCAGTACTTC.

This clonotype showed up just once. The chain recombines TRBV5-1 with TRBJ1-5, with D unclear. Trimming cost V 5 bases and J 13 bases, with 19 bases left between them. This CDR3 region has 13 residues. CDR1 is SGHRS and CDR2 is YFSETQ in the germline V gene. The CDR3 loop is CASRSTSQRDQHF. CDR3 bases: TGCGCCAGCAGGTCGACCAGCCAGCGGGATCAGCATTTT.

This clonotype was observed many times. The chain joins TRBV5-5 to TRBJ1-4; the D is unclear. The CDR3 extends over 14 amino acids. Trimming removed 1 base at V and 4 bases at J, with 8 bases between. Germline loops: CDR1 SGHKS, CDR2 YYEKEE (reference sequence). The CDR3 DNA reads TGTGCCAGCAGCTTGCCTCATAATAATGAAAAACTGTTTTTT. Translating gives CASSLPHNNEKLFF.

This clonotype was seen many times. CDR3 nucleotide sequence: TGCAGTGCTAGGGGACTAGCGGGAGGGCCAGGGTCCGGGGAGCTGTTTTTT. This codes for CSARGLAGGPGSGELFF. The rearrangement uses TRBV20-1 and TRBJ2-2, with 16 bases identical to TRBD2. Unmatched junction bases numbered 7, after V lost 3 bases and J lost 6 bases. This CDR3 region has 17 residues. Germline CDR1 reads DFQATT; CDR2 reads SNEGSKA (reference sequence).